The 15 T cell receptor beta chains given below trace back to one sample, sequenced in a study of shared clonotypes between healthy human individuals. The assay was immunoSEQ multiplex PCR, and TCRdb's table has in-frame clones only and misses some. The sample carries around 2,000,000 clones, roughly 96% recorded once. The sample comprised naive CD4+ T cells sorted from blood. Stated subset: CD45RA+ positively selected. Receptors originate from a man aged 18 to 30 in good health.

The rearrangement uses TRBV2 and TRBJ2-7; D remains unclear. Germline V CDR1 and CDR2: SNHLY, FYNNEI. V was pared by 8 bases and J by 0 bases, with 14 bases between. This CDR3 is 14 amino acids long. The CDR3 DNA follows: TGTGCCAGCCTTAGGGCCTTTAGCTCCTACGAGCAGTACTTC. Translation gives CASLRAFSSYEQYF.

This chain links TRBV10-3 with TRBJ2-3; D unclear. The germline V gene has CDR1 ENHRY and CDR2 SYGVKD. CDR3 length equals 13 residues. Trimming removed 6 bases from V and 2 bases from J, with 9 bases in between. The DNA of the CDR3 is TGTGCCATCAGGGCGGCTTACACAGATACGCAGTATTTT. The encoded protein is CAIRAAYTDTQYF.

The chain links TRBV30 to TRBJ2-1, with TRBD2 matching 7 bases. With V trimmed by 4 bases and J by 1 base, 7 bases remained unmatched. The CDR3 is 15 amino acids. Germline V gives CDR1 GTSNPN, CDR2 SVGIG (reference sequence). The CDR3 DNA sequence: TGTGCCTGGAAACAGCTAGCGGCTTCCTACAATGAGCAGTTCTTC. Residues: CAWKQLAASYNEQFF. The whole variable domain, remainder taken from reference TRBV30 and TRBJ2-1, is SQTIHQWPATLVQPVGSPLSLECTVEGTSNPNLYWYRQAAGRGLQLLFYSVGIGQISSEVPQNLSASRPQDRQFILSSKKLLLSDSGFYLCAWKQLAASYNEQFFGPGTRLTVL.

The CDR3 spells CAFGTLLGDTQYF. The CDR3, as DNA: TGTGCCTTCGGGACACTCCTCGGGGATACGCAGTATTTT. This chain uses TRBV30 with TRBJ2-3, with D tentatively TRBD1 (6 bases). CDR1 and CDR2 (germline): GTSNPN, SVGIG (reference sequence). The germline V and J ends were trimmed by 7 bases and 6 bases, with 17 bases remaining between them. The CDR3 is 13 amino acids. The full variable domain, completed using reference TRBV30 and TRBJ2-3, is SQTIHQWPATLVQPVGSPLSLECTVEGTSNPNLYWYRQAAGRGLQLLFYSVGIGQISSEVPQNLSASRPQDRQFILSSKKLLLSDSGFYLCAFGTLLGDTQYFGPGTRLTVL.

The chain couples TRBV9 to TRBJ2-5; D may be TRBD2 (5 bases). V lost 4 bases and J lost 5, with 33 bases in between. Germline V CDR1 and CDR2: SGDLS, YYNGEE. This CDR3 is 20 amino acids long. CDR3: CASSPKRPPASKNAGETQYF. CDR3 in DNA: TGTGCCAGCAGCCCAAAGAGGCCCCCGGCTAGCAAGAATGCTGGGGAGACCCAGTACTTC.

The V gene is TRBV6-6, the J gene TRBJ1-5, with a weak D call TRBD1 (5 bases). Per the germline V gene, CDR1 is MNHNY and CDR2 is SVGAGI (reference sequence). This CDR3 is 13 amino acids long. V gave up 4 bases and J gave up 5 bases, with 9 bases separating them. The CDR3 loop is CASSFGHDQPQHF. The CDR3 bases are TGTGCCAGCAGTTTCGGACACGATCAGCCCCAGCATTTT.

The CDR3 region has the DNA TGTGCCAGCAGCTTGGTCGAGTTGGGAGGGACTGAAGCTTTCTTT. This encodes CASSLVELGGTEAFF. The V and J genes are TRBV5-4 and TRBJ1-1, with D hard to call. Germline V CDR1 and CDR2: SGHNT, YYREEE (reference sequence). Trimming took off 0 bases at V and 5 bases at J, with 14 bases between the two ends. There are 15 residues in the CDR3.

The CDR3 DNA is TGCGCCAGCAGCTTGGCAGGACAGGGGGAAAATTCACCCCTCCACTTT. Translated, it gives CASSLAGQGENSPLHF. The chain joins TRBV5-1 to TRBJ1-6; 10 nucleotides match TRBD1. Unmatched junction bases numbered 4, after V lost 0 bases and J lost 7 bases. CDR1 and CDR2 (germline): SGHRS, YFSETQ. This CDR3 spans 16 amino acids.

The chain joins TRBV10-3 to TRBJ2-1; a possible D gene is TRBD1 (6 bases). With 4 bases removed from V and 8 bases from J, the gap between germline ends came to 15 bases. Germline lookup yields CDR1 ENHRY and CDR2 SYGVKD. CDR3 length equals 14 residues. CDR3 sequence (DNA): TGTGCCATCAGTGGCGACCCAGGGGTGGATGAGCAGTTCTTC. Translating gives CAISGDPGVDEQFF.

CDR3 sequence reads: CASSLYEALGRQPQHF. The CDR3 coding sequence is TGTGCCAGCAGCTTATATGAGGCCCTAGGGCGTCAGCCCCAGCATTTT. This rearrangement joins TRBV7-3 to TRBJ1-5; D is uncertain. Germline assignment: CDR1 SGHTA and CDR2 FQGTGA. The CDR3 sequence is 16 residues long. Between the trimmed V and J ends, which lost 2 bases and 6 bases, there was a span of 17 bases.

V is TRBV7-2 and J is TRBJ2-7; D is ambiguous. CDR1 and CDR2 (germline): SGHTA, FQGNSA. This CDR3 has 16 residues. V lost 1 base, J lost 1 base, and 14 bases lay in between. The CDR3 DNA reads as TGTGCCAGCAGCTTAGATAACAGCCTCCTTTCCTACGAGCAGTACTTC. Its translation is CASSLDNSLLSYEQYF. The full variable domain, its missing parts supplied by reference TRBV7-2 and TRBJ2-7, is GAGVSQSPSNKVTEKGKDVELRCDPISGHTALYWYRQSLGQGLEFLIYFQGNSAPDKSGLPSDRFSAERTGGSVSTLTIQRTQQEDSAVYLCASSLDNSLLSYEQYFGPGTRLTVT.

In its sample, this clone was seen once. The chain has TRBV5-1 and TRBJ2-5; D remains unclear. Germline CDR1 SGHRS, CDR2 YFSETQ. V lost 1 base, J lost 2 bases, and 6 bases lay in between. The CDR3 loop spans 13 amino acids. The CDR3 spells CASSLTAQETQYF. In DNA form, the CDR3 reads TGCGCCAGCAGCTTGACAGCTCAAGAGACCCAGTACTTC.

This clone was picked up a small number of times. The V call is TRBV4-1, the J call TRBJ2-7; tentative D call: TRBD2 (6 bases). V lost 0 bases, J lost 4 bases, and 16 bases lay in between. The CDR3 length is 16 residues. The V gene's germline CDR1 is MGHRA and CDR2 YSYEKL. This CDR3 reads CASSQDRGGSYYEQYF. CDR3 coding DNA: TGCGCCAGCAGCCAAGATAGAGGAGGGTCCTATTACGAGCAGTACTTC.

The rearrangement joins TRBV19 to TRBJ1-2, with D unresolved. This CDR3 spans 11 amino acids. V was pared by 11 bases and J by 3 bases, with 10 bases between. Germline lookup yields CDR1 LNHDA and CDR2 SQIVND (reference sequence). CDR3 loop: CASTRDYGYTF. CDR3 in DNA: TGTGCCTCCACACGGGACTATGGCTACACCTTC.

V is TRBV7-2 and J is TRBJ2-1; 11 bases line up with TRBD2. The V segment lost 1 base and the J segment 5 bases; nucleotides outside the gene matches: 7. CDR1 and CDR2 from the germline V gene are SGHTA and FQGNSA. There are 17 residues in the CDR3. The chain's CDR3 is CASSLGGGTSGHNEQFF. CDR3 sequence (DNA): TGTGCCAGCAGCTTAGGAGGAGGGACTAGCGGACACAATGAGCAGTTCTTC. The entire variable domain, with the rest obtained from reference TRBV7-2 and TRBJ2-1, is as follows: GAGVSQSPSNKVTEKGKDVELRCDPISGHTALYWYRQSLGQGLEFLIYFQGNSAPDKSGLPSDRFSAERTGGSVSTLTIQRTQQEDSAVYLCASSLGGGTSGHNEQFFGPGTRLTVL.